Presented here are 14 T cell receptor beta chains from one specimen sequenced in a study of cytomegalovirus exposure and HLA in healthy donors. Clones were sequenced by immunoSEQ multiplex PCR, and TCRdb holds only the in-frame ones, with some missing. The table lists roughly 200,000 clones, about 81% of them singletons. Sequenced input: PBMCs. The receptors were sampled from a woman younger than 45 in good health and CMV-seronegative.

This clone is a singleton in its sample. V gene TRBV2 combines with J gene TRBJ2-7, with a possible D match to TRBD1 (5 bases). Germline V CDR1 and CDR2: SNHLY, FYNNEI. The CDR3 consists of 13 residues. V lost 4 bases and J lost 4, with 11 bases in between. CDR3 amino acids: CASSGQKVYEQYF. In DNA, the CDR3 is TGTGCCAGCAGTGGACAGAAGGTTTACGAGCAGTACTTC.

As concerns this clone: Other DNA sequences from this sample encode an identical CDR3 as well. This chain joins TRBV9 and TRBJ2-2; 9 bases are a match to TRBD2. From germline, CDR1 is SGDLS and CDR2 YYNGEE. The CDR3 extends over 15 amino acids. V was clipped by 2 bases and J by 4 bases; unmatched bases: 3. This CDR3 reads CASSVATSGTGELFF. In nucleotides, the CDR3 is TGTGCCAGCAGCGTGGCGACTAGCGGCACCGGGGAGCTGTTTTTT.

This chain links TRBV6-5 with TRBJ1-3; weak D call: TRBD1 (5 bases). Germline V gene sequence: CDR1 MNHEY, CDR2 SVGAGI. With 4 bases removed from V and 4 bases from J, the gap between germline ends came to 11 bases. This CDR3 has 14 residues. CDR3 region: CASSSGFSGNTIYF. The CDR3 DNA sequence: TGTGCCAGCAGTTCAGGGTTTTCCGGAAACACCATATATTTT.

About this clone itself: Distinct nucleotide sequences in the sample also encode this CDR3. The genes are TRBV5-1 and TRBJ1-1; 8 bases agree with TRBD1. Trimming removed 4 bases from V and 1 base from J; junction bases left unmatched: 3. CDR3 length equals 14 residues. Germline CDR1 SGHRS, CDR2 YFSETQ. The DNA for the CDR3 is TGCGCCAGCAGCCGGGGACAGGAGAACACTGAAGCTTTCTTT. Protein sequence: CASSRGQENTEAFF.

The chain combines TRBV6-5 with TRBJ1-1; D remains unclear. In germline, CDR1 is MNHEY, CDR2 SVGAGI. This CDR3 contains 14 residues. V lost 6 bases and J 11 bases, leaving 22 bases between the germline ends. CDR3 nucleotides: TGTGCCAGCAGCACCCGAGGTCAGACTCCTGGGGCTTTCTTT. This codes for CASSTRGQTPGAFF.

This clone was detected once. The chain employs TRBV5-1 and TRBJ1-1; tentative D call: TRBD1 (5 bases). Between the trimmed V and J ends, which lost 7 bases and 2 bases, there was a span of 12 bases. Per germline, CDR1 SGHRS and CDR2 YFSETQ. This CDR3 has 13 residues. The CDR3, as DNA: TGCGCCAGCCCGCAGGGAAGCAACACTGAAGCTTTCTTT. It encodes CASPQGSNTEAFF.

This clone was counted only a few times. In nucleotides, the CDR3 is TGTGCCAGCAACCCCTGGACCGGGACTACGGGCGGGGGCGAGCAGTACTTC. As protein: CASNPWTGTTGGGEQYF. The genes are TRBV7-2 and TRBJ2-7; 7 bases agree with TRBD2. The trim removed 7 bases at V and 6 bases at J, leaving 21 bases unmatched. The CDR3 loop spans 17 amino acids. Germline V lookup: CDR1 SGHTA, CDR2 FQGNSA.

This clone has a handful of counts. The chain employs TRBV5-1 and TRBJ2-3, with D possibly matching TRBD1 (6 bases). Trimming removed 3 bases at V and 3 bases at J, with 11 bases between. Germline loops: CDR1 SGHRS, CDR2 YFSETQ. This CDR3 contains 14 residues. The CDR3 coding sequence is TGCGCCAGCAGCTCGGACAGTCCGACAGATACGCAGTATTTT. Its translation: CASSSDSPTDTQYF.

CDR3 protein: CASSQVKEGLIYEQYF. In DNA, the CDR3 is TGCGCCAGCAGCCAAGTTAAGGAGGGACTGATCTACGAGCAGTACTTC. V gene TRBV4-1 combines with J gene TRBJ2-7, with D perhaps matching TRBD2 (6 bases). This CDR3 has 16 amino acids. Trimming shortened V by 1 base and J by 3 bases, and 16 bases separated the two germline ends. Germline V gives CDR1 MGHRA, CDR2 YSYEKL.

This chain connects TRBV9 to TRBJ2-3; TRBD1 matches 8 bases. Germline loops: CDR1 SGDLS, CDR2 YYNGEE. Trimming cost V 1 base and J 2 bases; bases outside gene matches: 6. The CDR3 runs 16 residues. Here the CDR3 reads CASSVQGAAITDTQYF. The CDR3 nucleotides are TGTGCCAGCAGCGTACAGGGGGCCGCCATCACAGATACGCAGTATTTT.

The sample holds one count of this clone. This sequence joins TRBV27 and TRBJ2-5; TRBD2 aligns across 9 bases. J was trimmed by 4 bases and V by 6 bases; bases with no gene match: 12. The CDR3 covers 16 residues. Germline CDR1 MNHEY, CDR2 SMNVEV (reference sequence). The DNA for the CDR3 is TGTGCCAGCAGCTCCCCCCTGCGGGAGGGTCCAGAGACCCAGTACTTC. It encodes CASSSPLREGPETQYF.

This chain joins TRBV5-1 and TRBJ2-7; D uncertain. The CDR3 is 12 amino acids. Per germline, CDR1 SGHRS and CDR2 YFSETQ. Trimming pared 4 bases from V and 3 bases from J, leaving 8 bases between. CDR3 DNA: TGCGCCAGCAGCGAATTAGACTACGAGCAGTACTTC. Its translation: CASSELDYEQYF.

The V call is TRBV5-1, the J call TRBJ2-2; no definite D call. V lost 0 bases and J lost 2, with 8 bases in between. Per the germline V gene, CDR1 is SGHRS and CDR2 is YFSETQ. The CDR3 sequence is 15 residues long. This CDR3 is CASSLEVANTGELFF. DNA of the CDR3: TGCGCCAGCAGCTTGGAAGTGGCCAACACCGGGGAGCTGTTTTTT.

The chain employs TRBV11-3 and TRBJ2-3, with D possibly matching TRBD1 (5 bases). The CDR3 spans 14 residues. Trimming pared 5 bases from V and 0 bases from J, leaving 9 bases between. CDR1 and CDR2 (germline): SGHNT, YENEEA. The CDR3 DNA reads as TGTGCCAGCAGCCCGGACACTAGCACAGATACGCAGTATTTT. It translates to CASSPDTSTDTQYF.